The clone carrying this TCR beta chain was observed at least ten times. The target antigen is unknown. Library construction for TCR beta used iRepertoire HTBI primers and Arm-PCR of CDR3 regions. Each CDR3 protein is one row after TCRdb ran MiXCR on the multiplex PCR reads. Of approximately 400,000 distinct CDR3 sequences listed, 14% to 15% are singletons. The data derive from a study of regulatory T cells in long-lasting Graves disease. Broader study findings: Less diverse TCR repertoires were seen in persistent Graves' patients than in newly diagnosed ones. Preferential use of TRBV28, TRBJ1-2 and TRBJ2-5 was seen in persistent disease.

As for time point: newly diagnosed GD, antithyroid drugs for less than 3 months. Generation of the TCR library employed RNA extracted from PBMCs. From germline, CDR1 is ENHRY and CDR2 SYGVKD. Trimming left V 6 bases short and J 0 bases short, with 9 bases between. The length of the CDR3 is 14 residues. These data are also associated with another study on T cells in Graves' hyperthyroidism and ophthalmopathy. That paper states: Every diagnosis used clinical symptoms, serum thyroxine and TRAb, thyroid ultrasound and orbital computed tomography.

The sequenced sample was peripheral blood mononuclear cells (PBMCs), obtained at new diagnosis, from a patient treated with antithyroid drugs. The gene calls are TRBV10-3 and TRBJ1-3; D possibly corresponds to TRBD1 (5 bases). This clonotype originated in a woman in her twenties or thirties with Graves disease. CDR3 sequence reads: CAIRDTLSGNTIYF. DNA for the CDR3: TGTGCCATCAGGGACACCCTCTCTGGAAACACCATATATTTT.